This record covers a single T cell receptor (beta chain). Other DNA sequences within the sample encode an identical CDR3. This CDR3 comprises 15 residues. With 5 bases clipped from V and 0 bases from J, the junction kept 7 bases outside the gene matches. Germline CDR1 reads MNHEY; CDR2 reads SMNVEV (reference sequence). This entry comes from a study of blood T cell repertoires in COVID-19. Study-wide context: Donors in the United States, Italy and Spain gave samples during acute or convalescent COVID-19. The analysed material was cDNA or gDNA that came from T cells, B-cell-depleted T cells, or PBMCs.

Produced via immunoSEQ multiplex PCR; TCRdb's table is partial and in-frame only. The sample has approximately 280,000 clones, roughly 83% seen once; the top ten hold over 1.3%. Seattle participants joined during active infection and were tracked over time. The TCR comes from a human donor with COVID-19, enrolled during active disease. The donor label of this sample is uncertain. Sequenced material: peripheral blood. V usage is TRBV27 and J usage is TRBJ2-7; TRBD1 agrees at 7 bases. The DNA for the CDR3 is TGTGCCAGCAGTCTCCGGGACAGCAGCTCCTACGAGCAGTACTTC. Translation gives CASSLRDSSSYEQYF.